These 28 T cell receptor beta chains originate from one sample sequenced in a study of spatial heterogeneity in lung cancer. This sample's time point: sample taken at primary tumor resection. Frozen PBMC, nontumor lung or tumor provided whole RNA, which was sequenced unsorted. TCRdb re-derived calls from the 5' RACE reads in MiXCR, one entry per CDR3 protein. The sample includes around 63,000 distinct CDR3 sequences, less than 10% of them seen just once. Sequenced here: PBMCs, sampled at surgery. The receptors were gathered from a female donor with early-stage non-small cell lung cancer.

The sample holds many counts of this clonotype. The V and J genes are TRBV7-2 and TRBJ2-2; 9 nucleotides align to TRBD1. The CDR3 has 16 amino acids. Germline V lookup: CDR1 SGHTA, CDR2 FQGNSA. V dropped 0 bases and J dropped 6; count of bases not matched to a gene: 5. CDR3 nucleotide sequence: TGTGCCAGCAGCTTAGCTTTACAGGGGGCAGCCGGGGAGCTGTTTTTT. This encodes CASSLALQGAAGELFF.

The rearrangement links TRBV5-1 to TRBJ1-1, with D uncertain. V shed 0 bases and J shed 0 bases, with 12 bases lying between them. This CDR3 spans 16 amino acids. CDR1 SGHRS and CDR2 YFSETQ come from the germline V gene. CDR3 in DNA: TGCGCCAGCAGCTTGGCCCCTGGAGGGATGAACACTGAAGCTTTCTTT. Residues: CASSLAPGGMNTEAFF.

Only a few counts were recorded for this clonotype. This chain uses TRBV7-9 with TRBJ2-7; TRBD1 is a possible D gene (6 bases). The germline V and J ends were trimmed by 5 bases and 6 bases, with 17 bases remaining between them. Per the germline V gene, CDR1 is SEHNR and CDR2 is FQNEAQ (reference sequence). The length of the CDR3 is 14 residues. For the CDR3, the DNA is TGTGCCAGCAGCCACATGGACAGCCCGGGCGAGCAGTACGTC. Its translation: CASSHMDSPGEQYV.

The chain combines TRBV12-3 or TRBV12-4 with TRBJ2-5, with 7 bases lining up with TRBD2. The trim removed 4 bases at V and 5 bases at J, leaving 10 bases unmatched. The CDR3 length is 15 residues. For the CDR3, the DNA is TGTGCCAGCAGTTCGGTAGCGGGTTGGATTGAGACCCAGTACTTC. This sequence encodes CASSSVAGWIETQYF.

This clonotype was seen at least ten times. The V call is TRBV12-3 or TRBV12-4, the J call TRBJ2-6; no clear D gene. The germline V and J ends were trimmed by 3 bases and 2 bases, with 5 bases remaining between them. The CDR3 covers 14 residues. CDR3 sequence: CASSFGAGANVLTF. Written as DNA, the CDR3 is TGTGCCAGCAGTTTTGGGGCTGGGGCCAACGTCCTGACTTTC.

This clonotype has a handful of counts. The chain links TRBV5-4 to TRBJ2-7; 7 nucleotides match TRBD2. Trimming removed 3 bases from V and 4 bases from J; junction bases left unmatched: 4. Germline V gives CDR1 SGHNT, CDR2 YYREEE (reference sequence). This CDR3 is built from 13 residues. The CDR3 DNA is TGTGCCAGCAGCTCCGGGGGGAGGTACGAGCAGTACGTC. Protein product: CASSSGGRYEQYV.

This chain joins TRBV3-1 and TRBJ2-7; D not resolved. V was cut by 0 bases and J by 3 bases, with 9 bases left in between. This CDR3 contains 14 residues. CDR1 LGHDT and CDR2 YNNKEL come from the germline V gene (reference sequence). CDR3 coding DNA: TGTGCCAGCAGCCAAGATCTACAGCTCTACGAGCAGTACGTC. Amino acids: CASSQDLQLYEQYV.

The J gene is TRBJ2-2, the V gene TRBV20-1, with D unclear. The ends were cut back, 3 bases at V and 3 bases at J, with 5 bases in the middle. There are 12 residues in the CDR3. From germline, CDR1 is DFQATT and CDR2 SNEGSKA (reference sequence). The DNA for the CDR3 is TGCAGTGCTAGCCGGGACACCGGGGAGCTGTTTTTT. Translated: CSASRDTGELFF.

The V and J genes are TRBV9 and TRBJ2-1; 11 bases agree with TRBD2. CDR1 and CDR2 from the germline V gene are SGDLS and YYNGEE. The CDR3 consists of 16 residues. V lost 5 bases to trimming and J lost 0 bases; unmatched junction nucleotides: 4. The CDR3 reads CASSATSGSSYNEQFF. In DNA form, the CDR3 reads TGTGCCAGCAGTGCTACTAGCGGGAGCTCCTACAATGAGCAGTTCTTC.

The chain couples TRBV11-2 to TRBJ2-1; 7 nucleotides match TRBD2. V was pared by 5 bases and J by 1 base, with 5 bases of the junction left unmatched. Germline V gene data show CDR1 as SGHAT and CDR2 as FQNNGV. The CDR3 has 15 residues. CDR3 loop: CASSGLAVSYNEQFF. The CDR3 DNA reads TGTGCCAGCAGCGGTCTAGCGGTATCCTACAATGAGCAGTTCTTC.

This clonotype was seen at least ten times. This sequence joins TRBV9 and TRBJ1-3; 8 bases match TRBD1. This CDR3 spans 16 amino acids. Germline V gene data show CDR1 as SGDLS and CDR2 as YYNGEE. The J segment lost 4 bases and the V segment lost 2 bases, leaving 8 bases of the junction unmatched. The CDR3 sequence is CASSVLGQGIGNTIYF. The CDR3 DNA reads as TGTGCCAGCAGCGTGTTAGGACAGGGTATCGGAAACACCATATATTTT.

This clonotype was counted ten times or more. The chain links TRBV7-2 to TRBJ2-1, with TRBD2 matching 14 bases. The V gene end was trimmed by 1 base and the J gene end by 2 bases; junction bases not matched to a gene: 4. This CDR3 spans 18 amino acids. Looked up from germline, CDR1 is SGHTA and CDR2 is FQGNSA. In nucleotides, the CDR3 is TGTGCCAGCAGCTTAGGAGGGACTAGCGGGAGAGCCTACAATGAGCAGTTCTTC. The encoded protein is CASSLGGTSGRAYNEQFF.

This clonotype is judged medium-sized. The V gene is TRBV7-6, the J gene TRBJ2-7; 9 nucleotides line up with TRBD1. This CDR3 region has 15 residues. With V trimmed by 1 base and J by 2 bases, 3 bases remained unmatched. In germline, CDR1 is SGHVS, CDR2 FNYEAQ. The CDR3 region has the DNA TGTGCCAGCAGCTTAGAGGGACAGGGTACCTACGAGCAGTACTTC. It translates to CASSLEGQGTYEQYF.

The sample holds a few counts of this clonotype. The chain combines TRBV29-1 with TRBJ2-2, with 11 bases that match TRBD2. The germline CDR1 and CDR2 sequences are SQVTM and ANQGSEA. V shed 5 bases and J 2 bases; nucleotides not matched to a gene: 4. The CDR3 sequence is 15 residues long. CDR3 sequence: CSVQGTSGNTGELFF. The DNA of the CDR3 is TGCAGCGTTCAAGGGACTAGCGGAAACACCGGGGAGCTGTTTTTT.

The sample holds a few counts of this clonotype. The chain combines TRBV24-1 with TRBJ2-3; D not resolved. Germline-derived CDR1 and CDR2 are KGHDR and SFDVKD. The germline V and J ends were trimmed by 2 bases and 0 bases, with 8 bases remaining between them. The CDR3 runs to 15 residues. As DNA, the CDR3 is TGTGCCACCAGTGATTATAGGCAGAGCACAGATACGCAGTATTTT. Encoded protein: CATSDYRQSTDTQYF.

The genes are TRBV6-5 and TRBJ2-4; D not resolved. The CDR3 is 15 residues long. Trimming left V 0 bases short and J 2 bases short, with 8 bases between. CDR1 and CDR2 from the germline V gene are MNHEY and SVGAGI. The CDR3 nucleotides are TGTGCCAGCAGTTACTCGGGCCGATCCAAAAACATTCAGTACTTC. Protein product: CASSYSGRSKNIQYF.

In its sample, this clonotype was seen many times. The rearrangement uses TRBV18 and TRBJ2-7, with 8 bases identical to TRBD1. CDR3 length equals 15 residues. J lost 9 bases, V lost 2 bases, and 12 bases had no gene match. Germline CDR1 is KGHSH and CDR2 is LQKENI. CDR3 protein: CASSPFRQGAGWQYV. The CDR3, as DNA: TGTGCCAGCTCACCATTCCGCCAGGGGGCTGGGTGGCAGTACGTC.

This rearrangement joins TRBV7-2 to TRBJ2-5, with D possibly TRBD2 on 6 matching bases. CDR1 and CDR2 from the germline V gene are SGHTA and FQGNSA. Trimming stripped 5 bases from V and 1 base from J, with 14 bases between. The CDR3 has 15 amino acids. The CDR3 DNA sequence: TGTGCCAGCAGCCCCTCTAGGAGGGGCCAAGAGACCCAGTACTTC. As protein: CASSPSRRGQETQYF.

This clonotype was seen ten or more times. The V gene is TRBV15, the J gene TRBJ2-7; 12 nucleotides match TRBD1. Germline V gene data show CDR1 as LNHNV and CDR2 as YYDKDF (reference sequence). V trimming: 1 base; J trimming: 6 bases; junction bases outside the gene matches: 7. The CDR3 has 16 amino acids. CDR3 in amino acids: CATSRAEGQGAGEQYF. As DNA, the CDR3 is TGTGCCACCAGCAGAGCCGAGGGACAGGGGGCTGGCGAGCAGTACTTC.

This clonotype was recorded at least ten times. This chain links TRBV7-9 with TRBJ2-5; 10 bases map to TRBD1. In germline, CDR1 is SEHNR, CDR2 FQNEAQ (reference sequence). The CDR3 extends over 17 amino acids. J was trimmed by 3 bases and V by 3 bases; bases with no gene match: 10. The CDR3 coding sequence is TGTGCCAGCAGCTTGCGTCCTTCCGGGACAGGGGAAGAGACCCAGTACTTC. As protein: CASSLRPSGTGEETQYF.

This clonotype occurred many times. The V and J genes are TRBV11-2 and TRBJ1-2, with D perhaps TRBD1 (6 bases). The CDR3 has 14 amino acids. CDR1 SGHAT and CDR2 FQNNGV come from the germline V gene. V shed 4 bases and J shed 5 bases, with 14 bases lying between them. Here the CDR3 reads CASSSATGPYGYTF. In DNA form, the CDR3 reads TGTGCCAGCAGCTCAGCGACAGGCCCTTATGGCTACACCTTC.

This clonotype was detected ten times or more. DNA of the CDR3: TGTGCCAGCAGCTTAGGGAGAATGGGACAGCCCCCTAACTATGGCTACACCTTC. It specifies CASSLGRMGQPPNYGYTF. This chain connects TRBV7-9 to TRBJ1-2; 7 nucleotides align to TRBD1. This CDR3 is 18 amino acids long. Germline lookup yields CDR1 SEHNR and CDR2 FQNEAQ (reference sequence). With V trimmed by 1 base and J by 0 bases, 11 bases remained unmatched. The variable domain in full, completed from reference TRBV7-9 and TRBJ1-2, reads DTGVSQNPRHKITKRGQNVTFRCDPISEHNRLYWYRQTLGQGPEFLTYFQNEAQLEKSRLLSDRFSAERPKGSFSTLEIQRTEQGDSAMYLCASSLGRMGQPPNYGYTFGSGTRLTVV.

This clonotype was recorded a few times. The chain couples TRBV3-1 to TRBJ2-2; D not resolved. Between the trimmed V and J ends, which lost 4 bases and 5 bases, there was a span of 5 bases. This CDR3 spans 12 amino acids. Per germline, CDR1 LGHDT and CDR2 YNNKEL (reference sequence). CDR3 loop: CASSRQTGELFF. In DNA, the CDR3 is TGTGCCAGCAGCCGACAAACCGGGGAGCTGTTTTTT.

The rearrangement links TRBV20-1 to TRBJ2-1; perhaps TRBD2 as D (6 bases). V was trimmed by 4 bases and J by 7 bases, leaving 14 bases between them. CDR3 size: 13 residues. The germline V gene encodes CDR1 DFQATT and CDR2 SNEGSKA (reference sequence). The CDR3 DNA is TGCAGTGCTACCGGGACTGGCGAAAATGAGCAGTTCTTC. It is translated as CSATGTGENEQFF.

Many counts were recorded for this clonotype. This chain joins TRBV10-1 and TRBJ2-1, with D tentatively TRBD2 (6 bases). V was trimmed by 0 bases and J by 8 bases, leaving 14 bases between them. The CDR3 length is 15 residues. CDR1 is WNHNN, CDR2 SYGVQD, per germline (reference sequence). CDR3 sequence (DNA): TGCGCCAGCAGTGAGTCGGTAGCGGCGGGCGATGAGCAGTTCTTC. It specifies CASSESVAAGDEQFF.

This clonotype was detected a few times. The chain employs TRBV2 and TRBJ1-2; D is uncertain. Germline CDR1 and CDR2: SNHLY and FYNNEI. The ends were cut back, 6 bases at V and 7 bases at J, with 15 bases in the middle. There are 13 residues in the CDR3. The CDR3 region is CASSLGRVPGYTF. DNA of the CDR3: TGTGCCAGCAGCCTCGGACGAGTACCTGGCTACACCTTC. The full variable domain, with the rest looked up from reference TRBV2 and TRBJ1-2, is EPEVTQTPSHQVTQMGQEVILRCVPISNHLYFYWYRQILGQKVEFLVSFYNNEISEKSEIFDDQFSVERPDGSNFTLKIRSTKLEDSAMYFCASSLGRVPGYTFGSGTRLTVV.

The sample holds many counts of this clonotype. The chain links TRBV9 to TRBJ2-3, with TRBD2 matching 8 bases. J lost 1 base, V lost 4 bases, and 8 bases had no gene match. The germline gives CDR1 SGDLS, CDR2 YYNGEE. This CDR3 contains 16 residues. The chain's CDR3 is CASSPQRAGGTDTQYF. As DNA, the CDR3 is TGTGCCAGCAGCCCCCAGCGAGCGGGGGGCACAGATACGCAGTATTTT.

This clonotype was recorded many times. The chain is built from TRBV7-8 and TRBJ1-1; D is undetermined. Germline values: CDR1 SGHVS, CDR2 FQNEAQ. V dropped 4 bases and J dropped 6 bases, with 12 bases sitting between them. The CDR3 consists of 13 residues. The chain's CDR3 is CASSSDIGSEAFF. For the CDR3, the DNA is TGTGCCAGCAGCTCAGATATAGGGTCTGAAGCTTTCTTT. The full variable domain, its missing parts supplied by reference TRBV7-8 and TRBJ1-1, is GAGVSQSPRYKVAKRGQDVALRCDPISGHVSLFWYQQALGQGPEFLTYFQNEAQLDKSGLPSDRFFAERPEGSVSTLKIQRTQQEDSAVYLCASSSDIGSEAFFGQGTRLTVV.